The rows below give T cell receptor beta chains drawn from one sample of a study of CD8+ T cells in alopecia areata. The method was immunoSEQ multiplex PCR; TCRdb's version includes in-frame clones alone and lacks a portion of them. The repertoire holds some 95,000 clones, 40% to 50% seen once, with 18% in the top ten. The sample consisted of CD8+ T cells sorted from blood, taken at week 24, from a patient treated with tofacitinib. The source of these receptors is a human donor with alopecia areata. The CDR3 runs from the conserved cysteine through the conserved F or W. Fields, in order: J gene, V gene, CDR3 protein.

TRBJ1-2 | TRBV6-1 | CASSQAGYTF
TRBJ1-5 | TRBV29-1 | CSVGDNSNQPQHF
TRBJ2-1 | TRBV7-3 | CASSQQAGEQFF
TRBJ2-1 | TRBV29-1 | CSVGTGNEQFF
TRBJ2-7 | TRBV30 | CAWSAGTGAEQYF
TRBJ2-3 | TRBV7-3 | CASSLTGLAYTDTQYF
TRBJ2-2 | TRBV23-1 | CASSQPGDGTPGSCFF
TRBJ2-1 | TRBV4-1 | CASRGTSAYNEQFF
TRBJ2-3 | TRBV4-3 | CASSQKVAGGPDTQYF
TRBJ1-4 | TRBV27 | CASSVLGGTNEKLFF
TRBJ1-2 | TRBV7-8 | CASSLDAGRTYGYTF
TRBJ2-1 | TRBV6-1 | CASSFGLGGGEQFF
TRBJ1-2 | TRBV7-8 | CASSLRGEGSVYGYTF
TRBJ2-1 | TRBV29-1 | CSVERDNSYSPPNEQFF
TRBJ2-3 | TRBV27 | CASSLLGFGGGGDTQYF
TRBJ1-2 | TRBV27 | CASSGVGGYGYTF
TRBJ2-1 | TRBV6-5 | CASSYLGEGPYNEQFF
TRBJ2-3 | TRBV7-9 | CASSLNSPSTDTQYF
TRBJ1-1 | TRBV27 | CASSLSVRGDTEAFF
TRBJ1-1 | TRBV28 | CASSLTGGRVSTEAFF
TRBJ2-3 | TRBV6-1 | CASAWVDRSTDTQYF
TRBJ2-1 | TRBV7-3 | CASSPLGPEQFF
TRBJ2-1 | TRBV7-2 | CASSAEFNEQFF
TRBJ1-1 | TRBV7-9 | CASSPLGQGRRDGFRAFF
TRBJ1-1 | TRBV10-2 | CASSGNRGLGISEAFF
TRBJ1-2 | TRBV15 | CATSRGLGTAYGYTF
TRBJ1-2 | TRBV25-1 | CASSGTYGYTF
TRBJ1-1 | TRBV6-5 | CASSPGRAAEAFF
TRBJ2-2 | TRBV5-5 | CASSPGFLTGELFF